Below, 24 T cell receptor beta chains from the same sample are listed, as sequenced in a study of T cell responses to AZD1222 COVID-19 vaccine. TCRdb's copy holds only in-frame clones and misses some; the assay was immunoSEQ multiplex PCR. The sample gives 70,000 to 80,000 clones, roughly 89% of which show up once; about 2.4% is in the top ten. Sequences were derived from peripheral blood, sampled on day 0 of AZD1222 vaccination. The receptors originated from an adult in good health.

J is TRBJ1-5 and V is TRBV19; 7 bases line up with TRBD1. J was trimmed by 2 bases and V by 5 bases; bases with no gene match: 3. This CDR3 has 14 amino acids. Looked up from germline, CDR1 is LNHDA and CDR2 is SQIVND (reference sequence). This CDR3 reads CASSDRDGNQPQHF. CDR3 DNA: TGTGCCAGTAGTGACAGGGATGGCAATCAGCCCCAGCATTTT.

This chain uses TRBV24-1 with TRBJ1-2, with unresolved D. The CDR3 spans 12 residues. Germline V gene data show CDR1 as KGHDR and CDR2 as SFDVKD. V was clipped by 2 bases and J by 8 bases, with 8 bases between them. The CDR3 region is CATSDSAEGYTF. Here the CDR3 DNA reads TGTGCCACCAGTGATTCAGCAGAGGGCTACACCTTC.

The chain couples TRBV9 to TRBJ2-2; no clear D. V lost 4 bases to trimming and J lost 6 bases, with 13 bases between them. Germline CDR1 and CDR2: SGDLS and YYNGEE. The CDR3 sequence is 14 residues long. The CDR3 loop is CASSPRNGPGELFF. The CDR3 region has the DNA TGTGCCAGCAGCCCCCGGAATGGACCCGGGGAGCTGTTTTTT.

The genes are TRBV18 and TRBJ2-5, with D perhaps TRBD2 (5 bases). The CDR3 is made up of 15 amino acids. V was pared by 2 bases and J by 6 bases, with 16 bases between. Germline CDR1 is KGHSH and CDR2 is LQKENI. The CDR3 nucleotides read TGTGCCAGCTCACCATATAACGGCGCGGGTCAGACCCAGTACTTC. Translated, it gives CASSPYNGAGQTQYF.

CDR3 in DNA: TGTGCCAGCAGTTACCTGGGGCAGGGGAAAGATACGCAGTATTTT. It specifies CASSYLGQGKDTQYF. V gene TRBV2 combines with J gene TRBJ2-3; possible D gene TRBD1, 6 bases. Germline CDR1 is SNHLY and CDR2 is FYNNEI. V shed 5 bases and J shed 5 bases, with 17 bases lying between them. The CDR3 has 15 amino acids.

The table lists this clone with a few counts. The chain combines TRBV9 with TRBJ2-2; 12 bases fit TRBD2. CDR1 is SGDLS and CDR2 is YYNGEE in the germline V gene. J lost 4 bases, V lost 5 bases, and 0 bases had no gene match. CDR3 length equals 14 residues. CDR3 coding DNA: TGTGCCAGCAGGACTAGCGGGGGCACCGGGGAGCTGTTTTTT. This codes for CASRTSGGTGELFF.

The V gene is TRBV19, the J gene TRBJ1-1; TRBD1 is a possible D gene (5 bases). V was pared by 3 bases and J by 0 bases, with 20 bases between. The CDR3 is 18 amino acids. The V gene's germline CDR1 is LNHDA and CDR2 SQIVND (reference sequence). As DNA, the CDR3 is TGTGCCAGTAGTATGTACGACCGACCAGGGAGGATGAACACTGAAGCTTTCTTT. Translating it yields CASSMYDRPGRMNTEAFF.

The V and J genes are TRBV6-1 and TRBJ1-1, with a tentative D call TRBD1 (5 bases). The V gene's germline CDR1 is MNHNS and CDR2 SASEGT. The germline V and J ends were trimmed by 1 base and 5 bases, with 11 bases remaining between them. CDR3 size: 14 residues. CDR3 DNA sequence: TGTGCCAGCAGTGAAGTGAGGGAGGGGACTGAAGCTTTCTTT. Its translation is CASSEVREGTEAFF.

The gene calls are TRBV7-9 and TRBJ2-2, with D maybe TRBD2 (6 bases). Per germline, CDR1 SEHNR and CDR2 FQNEAQ (reference sequence). This CDR3 comprises 15 residues. Trimming removed 6 bases from V and 4 bases from J, with 15 bases in between. This CDR3 reads CASRTTRGGTGELFF. The DNA of the CDR3 is TGTGCCAGCAGGACCACTAGGGGAGGCACCGGGGAGCTGTTTTTT.

The V and J genes are TRBV3-1 (or the pseudogene TRBV3-2) and TRBJ1-2; 9 nucleotides align to TRBD1. This CDR3 comprises 14 residues. Germline CDR1 reads LGHDT; CDR2 reads YNNKEL (reference sequence). V dropped 1 base and J dropped 8; count of bases not matched to a gene: 5. Here the CDR3 DNA reads TGTGCCAGCAGCCAAGCACAGGGGGCGCAGGGCTACACCTTC. It specifies CASSQAQGAQGYTF.

The chain recombines TRBV6-5 with TRBJ2-7, with 8 bases identical to TRBD1. CDR1 is MNHEY and CDR2 is SVGAGI in the germline V gene. The CDR3 has 14 residues. With 5 bases clipped from V and 5 bases from J, the junction kept 8 bases outside the gene matches. CDR3 sequence reads: CASSTQGAPDEQYF. CDR3 DNA: TGTGCCAGCAGTACCCAGGGGGCGCCCGACGAGCAGTACTTC.

The chain uses TRBV27 and TRBJ1-1; D unclear. V lost 4 bases, J lost 3 bases, and 9 bases lay in between. The CDR3 is made up of 13 amino acids. Germline values: CDR1 MNHEY, CDR2 SMNVEV (reference sequence). This CDR3 is CASSWSADTEAFF. As DNA, the CDR3 is TGTGCCAGCAGTTGGTCAGCGGACACTGAAGCTTTCTTT.

CDR3 in amino acids: CASSQTGVQTEAFF. The CDR3 DNA reads TGTGCCAGCAGCCAGACAGGGGTGCAAACTGAAGCTTTCTTT. This chain connects TRBV11-3 to TRBJ1-1, with 8 bases lining up with TRBD1. This CDR3 region has 14 residues. The junction had 7 bases not matched to a gene; V was cut back by 5 bases and J by 5 bases. Germline V lookup: CDR1 SGHNT, CDR2 YENEEA.

The chain has TRBV3-1 (or the pseudogene TRBV3-2) and TRBJ2-7, with D perhaps matching TRBD1 (6 bases). V shed 3 bases and J shed 2 bases, with 8 bases lying between them. This CDR3 comprises 13 residues. Looked up from germline, CDR1 is LGHDT and CDR2 is YNNKEL (reference sequence). The DNA for the CDR3 is TGTGCCAGCAGCCAGGGACAAGCCTACGAGCAGTACTTC. This gives the protein CASSQGQAYEQYF.

This clone was recorded only once. The gene calls are TRBV5-1 and TRBJ2-7; a weak D match, TRBD2 (7 bases). V shed 2 bases and J shed 2 bases, with 14 bases lying between them. The CDR3 runs 15 residues. In germline, CDR1 is SGHRS, CDR2 YFSETQ. The CDR3 DNA sequence: TGCGCCAGCAGCTTTTCGCGGGGGCCAACCTACGAGCAGTACTTC. Translating it yields CASSFSRGPTYEQYF.

This clone came up once. The chain joins TRBV7-2 to TRBJ2-3; no firm D call. Germline V lookup: CDR1 SGHTA, CDR2 FQGNSA. The V gene lost 3 bases and the J gene lost 6 bases, with 13 bases spanning the gap. CDR3 length: 14 amino acids. CDR3 protein: CASSFPRRADTQYF. The CDR3 nucleotides are TGTGCCAGCAGCTTCCCGCGAAGGGCGGATACGCAGTATTTT.

The J gene is TRBJ2-7, the V gene TRBV5-4; D remains unclear. V shed 0 bases and J shed 1 base, with 8 bases lying between them. CDR1 and CDR2 (germline): SGHNT, YYREEE (reference sequence). This CDR3 has 14 amino acids. CDR3 sequence: CASSLEVGSYEQYF. The CDR3 region has the DNA TGTGCCAGCAGCTTGGAGGTCGGTTCCTACGAGCAGTACTTC.

The V call is TRBV9, the J call TRBJ2-1; the match to TRBD2 covers 11 bases. Germline values: CDR1 SGDLS, CDR2 YYNGEE. The CDR3 is 16 amino acids. The ends lost 0 bases at V and 4 bases at J; junction bases unmatched: 3. CDR3 nucleotides: TGTGCCAGCAGCGTAGGGGCTAGCGGGAGGTACAATGAGCAGTTCTTC. Translating it yields CASSVGASGRYNEQFF.

The chain has TRBV18 and TRBJ2-7; tentative D call: TRBD1 (6 bases). The germline V gene encodes CDR1 KGHSH and CDR2 LQKENI. This CDR3 has 16 amino acids. V shed 5 bases and J shed 2 bases, with 19 bases lying between them. The CDR3 nucleotides read TGTGCCAGCTCAGCAGGGGTAACGGGATCGGCCTACGAGCAGTACTTC. This translates into CASSAGVTGSAYEQYF.

The V and J genes are TRBV10-3 and TRBJ1-2; 8 bases map to TRBD1. Unmatched junction bases numbered 9, after V lost 7 bases and J lost 8 bases. Germline V lookup: CDR1 ENHRY, CDR2 SYGVKD. The CDR3 has 13 amino acids. The CDR3 nucleotides are TGTGCCATCATGGCTCAGGGGGCGAAGGGCTACACCTTC. This gives the protein CAIMAQGAKGYTF.

This rearrangement joins TRBV5-5 to TRBJ2-5, with 7 positions matching TRBD1. The CDR3 is 13 amino acids. The V gene end was trimmed by 4 bases and the J gene end by 5 bases; junction bases not matched to a gene: 5. The V gene's germline CDR1 is SGHKS and CDR2 YYEKEE (reference sequence). CDR3 amino acids: CASSLTGSETQYF. CDR3 sequence (DNA): TGTGCCAGCAGCCTGACAGGGTCGGAGACCCAGTACTTC.

The chain carries TRBV7-9 and TRBJ2-3, with a tentative D call TRBD1 (6 bases). The CDR3 totals 14 residues. Looked up from germline, CDR1 is SEHNR and CDR2 is FQNEAQ (reference sequence). The ends were cut back, 1 base at V and 4 bases at J, with 9 bases in the middle. The DNA for the CDR3 is TGTGCCAGCAGCTTAGGGCAGGGGTCAGATACGCAGTATTTT. Protein product: CASSLGQGSDTQYF.

This clone showed up just a few times. V usage is TRBV5-1 and J usage is TRBJ1-3, with a tentative D call TRBD1 (5 bases). CDR1 is SGHRS and CDR2 is YFSETQ in the germline V gene. The CDR3 has 14 residues. V was clipped by 3 bases and J by 2 bases, with 9 bases between them. CDR3 in DNA: TGCGCCAGCAGCTCGGAACAGGCTGGAAACACCATATATTTT. Protein product: CASSSEQAGNTIYF.

V usage is TRBV25-1 and J usage is TRBJ1-1, with 8 bases aligning to TRBD1. After removal of 6 bases from V and 1 base from J, the junction contained 4 bases not matched to a gene. This CDR3 has 14 amino acids. Per germline, CDR1 MGHDK and CDR2 SYGVNS. Here the CDR3 reads CASSRTGGNTEAFF. The CDR3 region has the DNA TGTGCCAGCAGCCGAACAGGGGGGAACACTGAAGCTTTCTTT.